This TCR beta chain was captured by sequencing in a study of CD8+ T cells in alopecia areata. About the research overall: For 6 to 18 months, tofacitinib was taken, and 6 months off drug followed.

The germline CDR1 and CDR2 sequences are GTSNPN and SVGIG (reference sequence). This CDR3 spans 14 amino acids. Trimming left V 0 bases short and J 5 bases short, with 10 bases between. Sequencing relied on a cDNA template that was reverse transcribed from extracted RNA. The assay was immunoSEQ multiplex PCR, and TCRdb's table has in-frame clones only and misses some. The data show 75,000 to 100,000 clones, 41% seen once. Sampling of alopecia areata patients yielded lesional scalp punch biopsies as well as peripheral blood. The TCR sequence derives from a human donor with alopecia areata. The chain links TRBV30 to TRBJ2-2, with D perhaps matching TRBD1 (5 bases). Sequenced input: CD4+ T cells sorted from blood. The CDR3 DNA reads TGTGCCTGGAGTGTTGAGACAGCGACCGGGGAGCTGTTTTTT. Translating it yields CAWSVETATGELFF.